These 22 T cell receptor beta chains were sequenced from one sample in a study of cytomegalovirus exposure and HLA in healthy donors. Primers for the PCR totalled 60 Vbeta and 13 Jbeta. Assay: immunoSEQ multiplex PCR; the TCRdb copy retains only in-frame clones and omits some. The table lists approximately 97,000 clones, roughly three quarters of them singletons. Sequences were obtained from PBMCs. The receptors were gathered from a male donor in good health and CMV-seropositive.

This chain uses TRBV30 with TRBJ1-2; the D gene is possibly TRBD1 (6 bases). From germline, CDR1 is GTSNPN and CDR2 SVGIG (reference sequence). This CDR3 region has 14 residues. With 3 bases removed from V and 4 bases from J, the gap between germline ends came to 15 bases. The CDR3 bases are TGTGCCTGGAGCCTACAGACAGGACGCTATGGCTACACCTTC. Its translation is CAWSLQTGRYGYTF.

This clone was found a few times. This chain links TRBV6-5 with TRBJ2-2; 13 bases are a match to TRBD2. Germline CDR1 reads MNHEY; CDR2 reads SVGAGI. V shed 4 bases, J shed 6 bases, and the junction held 5 bases outside the gene matches. The CDR3 is made up of 16 amino acids. The CDR3, as DNA: TGTGCCAGCAGTTCGGGACTAGCGGGAAGAGCCGGGGAGCTGTTTTTT. Its translation: CASSSGLAGRAGELFF.

V is TRBV7-2 and J is TRBJ2-1; 13 nucleotides line up with TRBD2. Germline trimming cut 7 bases from V and 9 bases from J; bases unmatched to any gene: 9. The germline V gene has CDR1 SGHTA and CDR2 FQGNSA. The CDR3 runs 15 residues. Here the CDR3 reads CASTQRTSGRSEQFF. The CDR3 region has the DNA TGTGCCAGCACCCAGAGGACTAGCGGGAGAAGTGAGCAGTTCTTC. Combining the CDR3 with reference TRBV7-2 and TRBJ2-1 gives the whole variable domain GAGVSQSPSNKVTEKGKDVELRCDPISGHTALYWYRQSLGQGLEFLIYFQGNSAPDKSGLPSDRFSAERTGGSVSTLTIQRTQQEDSAVYLCASTQRTSGRSEQFFGPGTRLTVL.

CDR3 in amino acids: CASSAGYVYGYTF. The DNA of the CDR3 is TGTGCCAGTAGTGCGGGGTATGTCTATGGCTACACCTTC. The chain carries TRBV19 and TRBJ1-2; D gene uncertain. Per germline, CDR1 LNHDA and CDR2 SQIVND (reference sequence). V was shortened by 5 bases and J by 4 bases, with 11 bases between the two germline ends. The CDR3 runs to 13 residues.

The chain joins TRBV7-2 to TRBJ2-6, with D possibly matching TRBD2 (5 bases). The length of the CDR3 is 16 residues. Trimming removed 5 bases from V and 4 bases from J, with 15 bases in between. Germline-derived CDR1 and CDR2 are SGHTA and FQGNSA. CDR3 region: CASSRGRGAGANVLTF. In DNA form, the CDR3 reads TGTGCCAGCAGCCGAGGACGGGGTGCCGGGGCCAACGTCCTGACTTTC.

The chain links TRBV5-4 to TRBJ2-7; 10 bases map to TRBD2. V lost 6 bases and J lost 1; bases outside the gene matches: 10. CDR1 and CDR2 from the germline V gene are SGHNT and YYREEE (reference sequence). The CDR3 totals 16 residues. CDR3 amino acids: CASTLHGTSASYEQYF. In DNA form, the CDR3 reads TGTGCCAGCACCTTACACGGGACTAGCGCTTCCTACGAGCAGTACTTC.

This clone has just one count. The J gene is TRBJ2-2, the V gene TRBV7-2; TRBD2 matches at 9 bases. Germline CDR1 is SGHTA and CDR2 is FQGNSA. The CDR3 covers 14 residues. V was pared by 1 base and J by 6 bases, with 0 bases of the junction left unmatched. The CDR3 sequence: CASSLVAGAGELFF. The CDR3 coding sequence is TGTGCCAGCAGCTTAGTAGCGGGAGCCGGGGAGCTGTTTTTT.

A remark on this clone: The CDR3 carries no conserved terminal phenylalanine or tryptophan, so it likely arises from a read error. Because the CDR3's place on the DNA is in doubt, the DNA is left out and the CDR3 is given as listed by TCRdb. J is TRBJ2-7 and V is TRBV11-2; the table's TRBD2 call for D was not verified on the DNA. Germline V gene sequence: CDR1 SGHAT, CDR2 FQNNGV. The length of the CDR3 is 9 amino acids, counting both ends. CDR3 sequence: CASSLGLPN.

In its sample, this clone was seen once. The chain carries TRBV11-2 and TRBJ2-1, with 7 bases matching TRBD2. The CDR3 runs 15 residues. With V trimmed by 5 bases and J by 3 bases, 7 bases remained unmatched. CDR1 is SGHAT, CDR2 FQNNGV, per germline. The CDR3 sequence is CASSPGLAVYNEQFF. The CDR3 DNA reads TGTGCCAGCAGCCCGGGCCTAGCGGTCTACAATGAGCAGTTCTTC.

Worth noting for this clone: A read error may produce the germline difference seen at one junction end. The chain is built from TRBV19 and TRBJ1-3, with a weak D call TRBD1 (5 bases). The CDR3 consists of 13 residues. CDR1 is LNHDA, CDR2 SQIVND, per germline (reference sequence). The CDR3 sequence is CASSDRTVNAIYF. CDR3 coding DNA: TGTGCCAGTAGTGACAGAACGGTAAACGCCATATATTTT.

This chain connects TRBV6-5 to TRBJ1-6; 8 bases fit TRBD1. J was trimmed by 9 bases and V by 5 bases; bases with no gene match: 3. The germline V gene has CDR1 MNHEY and CDR2 SVGAGI. This CDR3 contains 13 residues. The chain's CDR3 is CASSGQGSSPLHF. The CDR3, as DNA: TGTGCCAGCAGTGGACAGGGAAGTTCACCCCTCCACTTT.

The V call is TRBV18, the J call TRBJ2-1; D remains ambiguous. The CDR3 has 13 residues. Looked up from germline, CDR1 is KGHSH and CDR2 is LQKENI. V dropped 0 bases and J dropped 6 bases, with 6 bases sitting between them. The CDR3 sequence is CASSPPVLNEQFF. The CDR3 nucleotides read TGTGCCAGCTCACCACCGGTACTCAATGAGCAGTTCTTC.

The rearrangement uses TRBV5-1 and TRBJ2-7, with 7 positions matching TRBD2. V was pared by 4 bases and J by 3 bases, with 13 bases of the junction left unmatched. This CDR3 region has 16 residues. Germline V gene data show CDR1 as SGHRS and CDR2 as YFSETQ. The CDR3 is CASSPIERGKHYEQYF. The CDR3 DNA sequence: TGCGCCAGCAGCCCGATAGAGCGGGGAAAACACTACGAGCAGTACTTC. Full variable domain (missing parts from reference TRBV5-1 and TRBJ2-7): KAGVTQTPRYLIKTRGQQVTLSCSPISGHRSVSWYQQTPGQGLQFLFEYFSETQRNKGNFPGRFSGRQFSNSRSEMNVSTLELGDSALYLCASSPIERGKHYEQYFGPGTRLTVT.

The chain combines TRBV5-1 with TRBJ1-1; 9 nucleotides match TRBD1. The CDR3 length is 11 residues. Trimming removed 3 bases from V and 11 bases from J; junction bases left unmatched: 2. The germline V gene has CDR1 SGHRS and CDR2 YFSETQ. For the CDR3, the DNA is TGCGCCAGCAGCTACGGACAGGGGGCTTTCTTT. It translates to CASSYGQGAFF.

This clone was seen only a few times. This sequence joins TRBV7-3 and TRBJ2-2; D unresolved. The CDR3 contains 15 residues. CDR1 SGHTA and CDR2 FQGTGA come from the germline V gene. The V end lost 2 bases, the J end lost 0 bases, and 7 bases lay between the germline ends. CDR3 DNA: TGTGCCAGCAGCTTAGCGTCCGCGAACACCGGGGAGCTGTTTTTT. Amino acid sequence: CASSLASANTGELFF.

The chain is built from TRBV7-2 and TRBJ1-1; 7 bases agree with TRBD1. The junction had 6 bases not matched to a gene; V was cut back by 4 bases and J by 1 base. CDR3 length: 15 residues. The germline V gene encodes CDR1 SGHTA and CDR2 FQGNSA. The chain's CDR3 is CASSYGTARNTEAFF. The DNA of the CDR3 is TGTGCCAGCAGCTACGGGACAGCCAGGAACACTGAAGCTTTCTTT.

This clone was detected a few times. The genes are TRBV13 and TRBJ2-4; 8 nucleotides align to TRBD1. The CDR3 totals 15 residues. Germline V gene data show CDR1 as PRHDT and CDR2 as FYEKMQ (reference sequence). The V gene end was trimmed by 4 bases and the J gene end by 7 bases; junction bases not matched to a gene: 9. CDR3 residues: CASSSGQGIRNIQYF. CDR3 nucleotide sequence: TGTGCCAGCAGCTCCGGACAGGGTATACGGAACATTCAGTACTTC.

The chain recombines TRBV7-2 with TRBJ2-7; TRBD1 matches 10 bases. The germline CDR1 and CDR2 sequences are SGHTA and FQGNSA. Trimming cost V 5 bases and J 3 bases; bases outside gene matches: 1. There are 13 residues in the CDR3. Here the CDR3 reads CASSRDRGYEQYF. The CDR3 nucleotides read TGTGCCAGCAGCCGGGACAGGGGCTACGAGCAGTACTTC.

J is TRBJ2-6 and V is TRBV10-3; tentative D call: TRBD1 (6 bases). Per germline, CDR1 ENHRY and CDR2 SYGVKD. V gave up 0 bases and J gave up 4 bases, with 13 bases separating them. The CDR3 covers 17 residues. CDR3 sequence reads: CAISESSGARGANVLTF. The CDR3 DNA follows: TGTGCCATCAGTGAGTCTTCAGGGGCGAGGGGGGCCAACGTCCTGACTTTC.

CDR3 DNA: TGTGCCTGGAGTGTACTCCCAGGTTCCTATGGCTACACCTTC. Translation: CAWSVLPGSYGYTF. The rearrangement uses TRBV30 and TRBJ1-2; D unresolved. The CDR3 is 14 residues long. V was cut by 0 bases and J by 4 bases, with 12 bases left in between. Germline CDR1 is GTSNPN and CDR2 is SVGIG (reference sequence).

V is TRBV11-3 and J is TRBJ2-5; the match to TRBD2 covers 8 bases. Germline V lookup: CDR1 SGHNT, CDR2 YENEEA. V gave up 7 bases and J gave up 4 bases; unmatched junction bases: 8. There are 14 residues in the CDR3. CDR3 DNA: TGTGCCAGCAACCATAGCGGGAAGGCAGAGACCCAGTACTTC. It is translated as CASNHSGKAETQYF.

This chain links TRBV27 with TRBJ1-2, with 10 bases identical to TRBD1. Germline assignment: CDR1 MNHEY and CDR2 SMNVEV (reference sequence). J lost 1 base, V lost 0 bases, and 2 bases had no gene match. The CDR3 has 16 residues. The CDR3 sequence is CASSLSGTGVNYGYTF. The CDR3 bases are TGTGCCAGCAGTTTATCCGGGACAGGGGTTAACTATGGCTACACCTTC.